This T cell receptor beta chain was found in a study of CD8+CD57+ T cells in acquired aplastic anemia. The wider study: The sorted CD4+ and CD8+ cells yielded an average around 3 ug of DNA.

The patients chosen for sequencing had shown expansion of CD8+CD57+ cells (detected by flow cytometry). Severe acquired aplastic anemia was present in every patient. Regarding the study as a whole: Levels of CD8+ Simpson's diversity were not significantly distinct in patients versus controls. Common to patients and controls were approximately 30 CD8+ CDR3 sequences.

It was genomic DNA that served as the template for profiling TCR beta VDJ and CDR3. TCRdb ran MiXCR on the reads and lists one entry per CDR3 protein. The table shows 130,000 or so distinct CDR3 sequences, with approximately 50% occurring only once. Germline values: CDR1 SGHVS, CDR2 FQNEAQ. The CDR3 has 14 amino acids. V was trimmed by 1 base and J by 3 bases, leaving 10 bases between them. With respect to this clonotype: Its antigen is as yet unknown.

The sample comprised sorted CD4+, CD8+, or CD8+CD57+ T cells (not recorded which) from PBMCs. This receptor was identified in a human donor with aplastic anemia. The chain is built from TRBV7-8 and TRBJ2-7; D is undetermined. This CDR3 reads CASSLVDKGYEQYF. In DNA form, the CDR3 reads TGTGCCAGCAGCTTAGTGGATAAAGGCTACGAGCAGTACTTC.